This T cell receptor beta chain was recovered during a study of blood T cell repertoires in COVID-19. For the study at large: Material from acute and convalescent COVID-19 was sourced from the United States, Italy and Spain. The analysed material was cDNA or gDNA that came from T cells, B-cell-depleted T cells, or PBMCs.

The trim removed 4 bases at V and 8 bases at J, leaving 7 bases unmatched. CDR3 length equals 15 residues. In germline, CDR1 is SGHKS, CDR2 YYEKEE (reference sequence). The Seattle patients joined while their infection was active and were tracked longitudinally afterward. Methods used by the authors: Amplifying reference gene primers gave estimates of nucleated cell counts. Libraries were prepared by immunoSEQ multiplex PCR; TCRdb keeps only in-frame clonotypes and omits some of them. V, J and clone size reflect that table, while D and trimming were determined from the DNA. This table has about 130,000 clones, 85% appearing once.

The sequence was obtained from a woman over 75 with COVID-19, enrolled during active disease. The sequencing sample was made of peripheral blood. The gene calls are TRBV5-5 and TRBJ2-1; TRBD2 matches at 12 bases. CDR3 region: CASSQLAGGPDEQFF. The CDR3, as DNA: TGTGCCAGCAGCCAGCTAGCGGGAGGGCCAGATGAGCAGTTCTTC.